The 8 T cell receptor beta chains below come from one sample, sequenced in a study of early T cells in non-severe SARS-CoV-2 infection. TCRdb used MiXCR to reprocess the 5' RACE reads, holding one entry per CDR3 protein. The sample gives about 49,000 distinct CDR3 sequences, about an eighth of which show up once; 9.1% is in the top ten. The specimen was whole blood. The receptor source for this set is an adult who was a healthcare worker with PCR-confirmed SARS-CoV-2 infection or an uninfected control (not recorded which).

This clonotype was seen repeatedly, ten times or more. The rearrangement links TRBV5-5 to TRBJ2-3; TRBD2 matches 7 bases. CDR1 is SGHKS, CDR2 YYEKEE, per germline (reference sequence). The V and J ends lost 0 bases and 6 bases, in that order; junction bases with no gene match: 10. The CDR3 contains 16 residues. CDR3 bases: TGTGCCAGCAGCTTGGAGGATAGCGGGCGCCCCGATACGCAGTATTTT. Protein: CASSLEDSGRPDTQYF.

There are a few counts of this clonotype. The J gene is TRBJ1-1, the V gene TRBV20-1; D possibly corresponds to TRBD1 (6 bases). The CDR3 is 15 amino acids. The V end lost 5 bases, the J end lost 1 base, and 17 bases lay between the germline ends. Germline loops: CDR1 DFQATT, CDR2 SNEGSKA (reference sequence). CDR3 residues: CSASAGASENTEAFF. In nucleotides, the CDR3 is TGCAGTGCTTCCGCAGGGGCTTCGGAGAACACTGAAGCTTTCTTT.

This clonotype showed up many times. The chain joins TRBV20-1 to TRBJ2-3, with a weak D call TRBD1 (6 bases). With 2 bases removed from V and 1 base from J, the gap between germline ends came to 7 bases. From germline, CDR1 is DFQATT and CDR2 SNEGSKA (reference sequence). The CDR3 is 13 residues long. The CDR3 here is CSARRQGTDTQYF. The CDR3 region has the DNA TGCAGTGCTAGAAGACAGGGCACAGATACGCAGTATTTT.

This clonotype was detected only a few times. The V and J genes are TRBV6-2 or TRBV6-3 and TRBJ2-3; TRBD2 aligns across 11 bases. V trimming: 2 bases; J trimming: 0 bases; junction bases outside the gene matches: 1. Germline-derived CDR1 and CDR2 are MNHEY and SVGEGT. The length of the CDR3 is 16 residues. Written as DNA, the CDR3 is TGTGCCAGCAGTTACCGGACTAGCGGGAGCACAGATACGCAGTATTTT. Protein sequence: CASSYRTSGSTDTQYF.

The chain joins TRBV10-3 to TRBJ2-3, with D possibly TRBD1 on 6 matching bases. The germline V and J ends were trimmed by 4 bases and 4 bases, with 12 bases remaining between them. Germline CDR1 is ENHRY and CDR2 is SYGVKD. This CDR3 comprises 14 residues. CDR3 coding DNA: TGTGCCATCAGTGTGGGGGCCGAGGCAGATACGCAGTATTTT. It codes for CAISVGAEADTQYF.

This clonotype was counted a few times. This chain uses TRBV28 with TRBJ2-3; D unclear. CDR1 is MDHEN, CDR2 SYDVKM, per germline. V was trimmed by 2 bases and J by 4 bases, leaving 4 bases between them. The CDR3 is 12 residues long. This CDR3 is CASSLAADTQYF. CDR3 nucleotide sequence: TGTGCCAGCAGTTTAGCCGCAGATACGCAGTATTTT.

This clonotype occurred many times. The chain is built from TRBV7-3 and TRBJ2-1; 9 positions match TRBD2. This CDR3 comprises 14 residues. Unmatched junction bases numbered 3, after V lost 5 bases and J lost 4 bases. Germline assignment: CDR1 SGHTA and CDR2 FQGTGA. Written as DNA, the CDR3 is TGTGCCAGCAGCATGGGACTAGCTTACAATGAGCAGTTCTTC. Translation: CASSMGLAYNEQFF.

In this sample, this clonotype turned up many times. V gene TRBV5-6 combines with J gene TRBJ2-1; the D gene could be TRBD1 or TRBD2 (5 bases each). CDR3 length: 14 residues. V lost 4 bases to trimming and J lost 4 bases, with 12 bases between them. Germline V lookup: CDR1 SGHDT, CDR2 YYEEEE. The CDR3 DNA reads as TGTGCCAGCAGCCGGACTGGGGGTTACAATGAGCAGTTCTTC. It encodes CASSRTGGYNEQFF.